This T cell receptor (beta chain) was captured in a study of regulatory T cells in long-lasting Graves disease. HTBI primers from iRepertoire and Arm-PCR of CDR3 regions yielded the TCR beta libraries. TCRdb re-analysed the multiplex PCR reads in MiXCR, keeping a single row per CDR3 protein. The sample shows about 500,000 distinct CDR3 sequences, 12% of them seen only once. The sample's time point: newly diagnosed GD, antithyroid drugs for less than 3 months. PBMC RNA served as the TCR library source. The germline CDR1 and CDR2 sequences are SGHTA and FQGNSA. The CDR3 extends over 16 amino acids. V lost 5 bases, J lost 7 bases, and 9 bases stayed unmatched. In this sample, this clonotype turned up many times. Its antigen is unidentified. The study, taken as a whole, reports: Persistent disease exhibited a predilection for TRBV28, TRBJ1-2 and TRBJ2-5. Among persistent patients, a larger number of public clonotypes were shared (over 2,500) than among newly diagnosed patients (approximately 970).

This same sample was also taken into another study, of T cells in Graves' hyperthyroidism and ophthalmopathy. This second report adds: The diagnostic basis comprised clinical symptoms, serum thyroxine and TRAb, thyroid ultrasound and orbital computed tomography. First-round RT-PCR targeting the TCR CDR3 was performed with the HTBI primer set.

This TCR derives from a woman aged 30 to 39 with Graves disease. The sample was peripheral blood mononuclear cells (PBMCs), taken at new diagnosis, from a patient treated with antithyroid drugs. The gene calls are TRBV7-2 and TRBJ2-1; TRBD2 matches at 12 bases. CDR3 sequence reads: CASSLGPSGRANEQFF. CDR3 sequence (DNA): TGTGCCAGCAGCCTCGGCCCTAGCGGGAGGGCGAATGAGCAGTTCTTC.